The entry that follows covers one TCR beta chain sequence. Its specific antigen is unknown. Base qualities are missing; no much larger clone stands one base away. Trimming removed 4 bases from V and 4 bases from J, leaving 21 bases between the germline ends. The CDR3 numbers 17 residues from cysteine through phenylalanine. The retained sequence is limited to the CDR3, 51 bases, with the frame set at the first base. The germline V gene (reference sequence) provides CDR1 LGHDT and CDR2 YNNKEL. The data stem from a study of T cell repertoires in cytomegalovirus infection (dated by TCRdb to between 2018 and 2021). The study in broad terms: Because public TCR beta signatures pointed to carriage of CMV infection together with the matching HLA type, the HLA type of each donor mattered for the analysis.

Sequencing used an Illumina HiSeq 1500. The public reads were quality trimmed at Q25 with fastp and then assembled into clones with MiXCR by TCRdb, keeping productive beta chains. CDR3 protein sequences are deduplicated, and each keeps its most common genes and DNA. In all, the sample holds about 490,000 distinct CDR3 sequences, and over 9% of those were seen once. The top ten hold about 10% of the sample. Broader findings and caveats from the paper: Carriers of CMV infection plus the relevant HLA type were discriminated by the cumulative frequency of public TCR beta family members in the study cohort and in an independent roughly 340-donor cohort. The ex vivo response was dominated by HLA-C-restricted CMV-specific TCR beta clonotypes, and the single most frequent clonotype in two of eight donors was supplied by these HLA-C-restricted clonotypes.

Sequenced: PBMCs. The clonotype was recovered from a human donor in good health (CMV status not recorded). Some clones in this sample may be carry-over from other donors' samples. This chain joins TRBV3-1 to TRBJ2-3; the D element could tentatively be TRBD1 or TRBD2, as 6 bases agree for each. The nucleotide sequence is TGTGCCAGCAGCCGTCGAGTTTCGGGACGGGGGCCAGATACGCAGTATTTT. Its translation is CASSRRVSGRGPDTQYF.